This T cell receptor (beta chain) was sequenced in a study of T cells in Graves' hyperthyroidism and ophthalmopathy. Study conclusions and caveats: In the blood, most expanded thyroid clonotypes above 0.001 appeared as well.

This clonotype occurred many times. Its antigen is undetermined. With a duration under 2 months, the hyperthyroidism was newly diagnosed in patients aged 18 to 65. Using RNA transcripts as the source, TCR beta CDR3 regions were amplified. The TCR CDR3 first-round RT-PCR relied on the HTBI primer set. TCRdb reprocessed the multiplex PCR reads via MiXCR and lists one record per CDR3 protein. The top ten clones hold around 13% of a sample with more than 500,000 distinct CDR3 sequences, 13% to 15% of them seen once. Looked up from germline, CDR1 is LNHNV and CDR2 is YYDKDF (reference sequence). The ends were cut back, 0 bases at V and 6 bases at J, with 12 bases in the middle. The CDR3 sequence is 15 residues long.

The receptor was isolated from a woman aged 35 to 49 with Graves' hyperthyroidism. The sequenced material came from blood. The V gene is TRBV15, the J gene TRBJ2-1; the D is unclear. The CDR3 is CATSRDHLEANEQFF. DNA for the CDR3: TGTGCCACCAGCAGAGATCATCTAGAGGCCAATGAGCAGTTCTTC. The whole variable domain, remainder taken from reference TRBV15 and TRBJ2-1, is DAMVIQNPRYQVTQFGKPVTLSCSQTLNHNVMYWYQQKSSQAPKLLFHYYDKDFNNEADTPDNFQSRRPNTSFCFLDIRSPGLGDTAMYLCATSRDHLEANEQFFGPGTRLTVL.